This entry features one TCR beta chain sequence. Its target is unknown. The source of the sample is a study of chemoradiotherapy in HPV16-positive cancers. From germline, CDR1 is LNHDA and CDR2 SQIVND (reference sequence). The V and J ends lost 9 bases and 5 bases respectively, with 16 bases between them. The CDR3 has 14 amino acids. Some clones are missing from TCRdb's copy, which holds only in-frame ones; the method was immunoSEQ multiplex PCR. Found here are approximately 6,600 clones, 80% to 90% of them singletons; the top ten hold approximately 10%. General study results and limits: Candidate HPV-specific clones and E7-related TCR motifs grew in tumor during treatment.

This clonotype originated in a human donor with HPV-associated anogenital cancer. Sequenced here: tumor tissue, sampled from a patient who underwent chemoradiotherapy. This sequence joins TRBV19 and TRBJ1-4; D may be TRBD1 (5 bases). The CDR3 sequence: CASYSQGLNEKLFF. CDR3 DNA: TGTGCCAGCTACTCTCAGGGCTTGAATGAAAAACTGTTTTTT.